The 10 T cell receptor beta chains given below trace back to one sample, sequenced in a study of Graves' ophthalmopathy and Graves' hyperthyroidism. The study amplified TCR beta CDR3 regions using RNA transcripts. HTBI primers served in a first-round RT-PCR, which a second-round multiplex PCR followed. TCRdb processed the multiplex PCR reads anew with MiXCR; each CDR3 protein has one entry. Found here are about 400,000 distinct CDR3 sequences, approximately 15% of them singletons; the top ten hold 5.5% to 8%. The sequenced sample was peripheral blood. The receptors were sampled from a woman aged 18-29 years with stable Graves' hyperthyroidism.

The rearrangement links TRBV28 to TRBJ2-5; no definite D call. CDR1 MDHEN and CDR2 SYDVKM come from the germline V gene. The V end lost 0 bases, the J end lost 5 bases, and 13 bases lay between the germline ends. The CDR3 consists of 15 residues. CDR3 region: CASSLWVGARETQYF. CDR3 coding DNA: TGTGCCAGCAGTTTATGGGTAGGCGCAAGGGAGACCCAGTACTTC.

This clonotype has at least ten counts. The chain joins TRBV6-2 or TRBV6-3 to TRBJ1-1; the D is unclear. Germline V gives CDR1 MNHEY, CDR2 SVGEGT. This CDR3 is built from 13 residues. Trimming shortened V by 8 bases and J by 4 bases, and 14 bases separated the two germline ends. The CDR3 region is CASDNFGVTEAFF. CDR3 sequence (DNA): TGTGCCAGCGACAATTTTGGTGTCACTGAAGCTTTCTTT.

As concerns this clonotype: This may stem from a read error, because a much larger clone lies one nucleotide away. The V call is TRBV19, the J call TRBJ1-5; TRBD1 agrees at 7 bases. This CDR3 is built from 13 residues. Germline loops: CDR1 LNHDA, CDR2 SQIVND (reference sequence). This CDR3 reads CASKPQGYQSQHF. In DNA form, the CDR3 reads TGTGCCAGTAAACCACAGGGGTATCAGTCCCAGCATTTT.

The sample holds many counts of this clonotype. The genes are TRBV18 and TRBJ2-7; 9 bases align to TRBD1. From germline, CDR1 is KGHSH and CDR2 LQKENI. The CDR3 covers 14 residues. The V gene end was trimmed by 3 bases and the J gene end by 5 bases; junction bases not matched to a gene: 5. This CDR3 is CASSPGTGHNEQYF. CDR3 nucleotides: TGTGCCAGCTCACCCGGGACAGGGCACAACGAGCAGTACTTC.

In this sample, this clonotype turned up many times. This rearrangement joins TRBV20-1 to TRBJ2-4; D uncertain. V was clipped by 3 bases and J by 5 bases, with 14 bases between them. Germline CDR1 reads DFQATT; CDR2 reads SNEGSKA (reference sequence). The length of the CDR3 is 14 residues. The chain's CDR3 is CSARLGMGQNIQYF. The CDR3 nucleotides read TGCAGTGCTAGGCTAGGGATGGGCCAAAACATTCAGTACTTC.

This clonotype was observed a few times. The junction departs from the called germline gene at one end, perhaps through a read error. The V call is TRBV27, the J call TRBJ1-2; D is unresolved. Germline CDR1 MNHEY, CDR2 SMNVEV (reference sequence). The CDR3 consists of 14 residues. The CDR3 DNA reads as TGTGCCAGCAGCCGAACGCTGGCGGGGAATGGCTACGCCTTC. As protein: CASSRTLAGNGYAF.

The rearrangement links TRBV3-1 to TRBJ2-5; D is ambiguous. The CDR3 sequence is 14 residues long. Germline V gene lookup returns CDR1 LGHDT and CDR2 YNNKEL (reference sequence). V was clipped by 3 bases and J by 6 bases, with 14 bases between them. The CDR3 sequence: CASSQSAGPKTQYF. CDR3 DNA sequence: TGTGCCAGCAGCCAGAGTGCCGGGCCTAAGACCCAGTACTTC.

This clonotype came up a few times. The chain joins TRBV2 to TRBJ1-1; 7 bases fit TRBD1. This CDR3 is built from 14 residues. V dropped 3 bases and J dropped 5; count of bases not matched to a gene: 6. CDR1 and CDR2 from the germline V gene are SNHLY and FYNNEI. The CDR3 is CASSDRGQTTEAFF. The CDR3 bases are TGTGCCAGCAGTGATAGGGGGCAAACGACTGAAGCTTTCTTT.

This clonotype was found many times. The gene calls are TRBV6-1 and TRBJ2-2, with a tentative D call TRBD2 (5 bases). Trimming shortened V by 8 bases and J by 4 bases, and 17 bases separated the two germline ends. CDR1 MNHNS and CDR2 SASEGT come from the germline V gene. The length of the CDR3 is 15 residues. This chain's CDR3 is CASPYTTGLTGELFF. The CDR3, as DNA: TGTGCCAGCCCCTATACCACCGGACTCACCGGGGAGCTGTTTTTT.

This clonotype was recorded many times. The chain uses TRBV11-3 and TRBJ1-1; 7 bases are a match to TRBD1. The CDR3 contains 13 residues. After removal of 9 bases from V and 0 bases from J, the junction contained 4 bases not matched to a gene. Germline values: CDR1 SGHNT, CDR2 YENEEA. CDR3 nucleotides: TGTGCCAGTTGTCAGGGGGTGAACACTGAAGCTTTCTTT. As protein: CASCQGVNTEAFF.